A selection of T cell receptor beta chains follows, all from one sample in a study of blood T cell repertoires in COVID-19. Clones were sequenced by immunoSEQ multiplex PCR, and TCRdb holds only the in-frame ones, with some missing. The sample consists of about 200,000 clones, around 82% of them appearing once. The sample consisted of peripheral blood. The receptors originated from a woman in her forties or fifties with acute or convalescent COVID-19. Both conserved end residues are part of each CDR3. Fields, in order: CDR3 protein, CDR3 DNA, J gene, clone size, D gene, V gene. The D gene is left open where the match is weak. Clone sizes are given selectively: once, few, many, or a class where the clone is expanded.

CDR3 protein: CASRRGAGELFF
CDR3 DNA: TGTGCCAGCAGGCGGGGAGCCGGGGAGCTGTTTTTT
J gene: TRBJ2-2
clone size: NA
D gene: NA
V gene: TRBV12-3/TRBV12-4

CDR3 protein: CASSYNRVSNTEAFF
CDR3 DNA: TGTGCCAGCAGTTACAACAGGGTTTCGAACACTGAAGCTTTCTTT
J gene: TRBJ1-1
clone size: NA
D gene: NA
V gene: TRBV6-5

CDR3 protein: CASSQEGAGGIYEQYF
CDR3 DNA: TGCGCCAGCAGCCAAGAAGGCGCGGGAGGGATCTACGAGCAGTACTTC
J gene: TRBJ2-7
clone size: NA
D gene: TRBD2
V gene: TRBV4-1

CDR3 protein: CASSAGLEQFF
CDR3 DNA: TGTGCCAGCAGCGCGGGGCTTGAGCAGTTCTTC
J gene: TRBJ2-1
clone size: once
D gene: NA
V gene: TRBV11-2

CDR3 protein: CASSTGQNYNEQFF
CDR3 DNA: TGTGCCAGTAGTACCGGACAGAACTACAATGAGCAGTTCTTC
J gene: TRBJ2-1
clone size: few
D gene: NA
V gene: TRBV19

CDR3 protein: CATSRDLAAPTNEKLFF
CDR3 DNA: TGTGCCACCAGCAGAGATCTGGCGGCCCCAACTAATGAAAAACTGTTTTTT
J gene: TRBJ1-4
clone size: NA
D gene: NA
V gene: TRBV15

CDR3 protein: CSVHTTSGIFGEQFF
CDR3 DNA: TGCAGCGTTCATACGACTAGCGGGATCTTTGGTGAGCAGTTCTTC
J gene: TRBJ2-1
clone size: NA
D gene: TRBD2
V gene: TRBV29-1

CDR3 protein: CASSSSLTSGFYNEQFF
CDR3 DNA: TGTGCCAGCAGCTCCTCCTTGACTAGCGGGTTCTACAATGAGCAGTTCTTC
J gene: TRBJ2-1
clone size: NA
D gene: TRBD2
V gene: TRBV7-3

CDR3 protein: CASRKDRGGNQPQHF
CDR3 DNA: TGTGCCAGTAGGAAGGACAGGGGAGGCAATCAGCCCCAGCATTTT
J gene: TRBJ1-5
clone size: few
D gene: TRBD1
V gene: TRBV19

CDR3 protein: CASSLAAGTYSEAFF
CDR3 DNA: TGTGCCAGCAGCTTAGCTGCAGGTACCTACTCTGAAGCTTTCTTT
J gene: TRBJ1-1
clone size: NA
D gene: NA
V gene: TRBV7-2

CDR3 protein: CASSQEGTSWTDTQYF
CDR3 DNA: TGTGCCAGCAGCCAAGAAGGGACTAGTTGGACAGATACGCAGTATTTT
J gene: TRBJ2-3
clone size: NA
D gene: TRBD2
V gene: TRBV3-1/TRBV3-2

CDR3 protein: CASSQEILSYNEQFF
CDR3 DNA: TGTGCCAGCAGCCAGGAGATTTTATCCTACAATGAGCAGTTCTTC
J gene: TRBJ2-1
clone size: NA
D gene: NA
V gene: TRBV4-2

CDR3 protein: CASSGGQHTEAFF
CDR3 DNA: TGTGCCAGTAGTGGGGGACAGCACACTGAAGCTTTCTTT
J gene: TRBJ1-1
clone size: NA
D gene: TRBD1
V gene: TRBV19

CDR3 protein: CASSELAGGWGKNIQYF
CDR3 DNA: TGTGCCAGCAGTGAACTAGCGGGAGGGTGGGGCAAAAACATTCAGTACTTC
J gene: TRBJ2-4
clone size: NA
D gene: TRBD2
V gene: TRBV2

CDR3 protein: CASSPLGGGGEQYF
CDR3 DNA: TGTGCCAGCAGTCCGCTCGGGGGAGGGGGCGAGCAGTACTTC
J gene: TRBJ2-7
clone size: NA
D gene: NA
V gene: TRBV6-5

CDR3 protein: CASSLQGVMNTEAFF
CDR3 DNA: TGTGCCAGCAGTCTACAGGGGGTGATGAACACTGAAGCTTTCTTT
J gene: TRBJ1-1
clone size: NA
D gene: TRBD1
V gene: TRBV6-5